The present entry profiles one T cell receptor (beta chain) with its context. No antigen is known for it. The data were taken from a study of T-cell memory formation after mild COVID-19. Study outcomes and limitations: Chiefly within CM and EM were the contracting CD4+ clones; CD8+ ones were within EMRA.

Using its own MiXCR run on the 5' RACE reads, TCRdb lists one record per CDR3 protein. Found here are roughly 550,000 distinct CDR3 sequences, over 20% of them singletons; the top ten hold roughly an eighth. Germline values: CDR1 MNHEY, CDR2 SVGAGI. The CDR3 sequence is 15 residues long. Trimming removed 6 bases from V and 1 base from J; junction bases left unmatched: 5. The receptor's source is an adult woman who had mild COVID-19 (a few samples of this study predate the infection). Cell type and time point are not known. The sequenced sample was PBMCs or a T cell subset sorted from them (not recorded which). The rearrangement uses TRBV6-5 and TRBJ1-1; 10 bases line up with TRBD1. The CDR3 is CASRTGGERNTEAFF. DNA of the CDR3: TGTGCCAGCAGGACAGGGGGCGAAAGGAACACTGAAGCTTTCTTT.